This T cell receptor beta chain was documented in a study of Graves' ophthalmopathy and Graves' hyperthyroidism. This clonotype was observed at least ten times. The antigen remains undetermined. Trimming removed 0 bases at V and 4 bases at J, with 9 bases between. Looked up from germline, CDR1 is LNHDA and CDR2 is SQIVND (reference sequence). This CDR3 has 14 residues. Being free of ophthalmopathy for 18 months of follow-up defined stable hyperthyroidism. Enrollment excluded any patients with other autoimmune diseases, uncontrolled infections, pregnancy or lactation. General observations from the study: At about 69% sensitivity and 72.22% specificity, the model predicted progression of the ophthalmopathy. Most thyroid clonotypes with frequency above 0.001 were detected in blood too.

As the template, RNA transcripts were used to amplify TCR beta CDR3 regions. Second-round multiplex PCR came after a first-round RT-PCR that employed HTBI primers. MiXCR was run by TCRdb on the multiplex PCR reads, yielding one entry per CDR3 protein. The table lists 600,000 to 650,000 distinct CDR3 sequences, approximately 21% of them singletons. The specimen sequenced was peripheral blood. The chain is built from TRBV19 and TRBJ1-2; D possibly corresponds to TRBD1 (5 bases). The clonotype was recovered from a woman aged 18-35 years with stable Graves' hyperthyroidism. Some clones in this sample may be carry-over from other donors' samples. CDR3 loop: CASSIDPDIYGYTF. CDR3 bases: TGTGCCAGTAGTATAGACCCGGACATCTATGGCTACACCTTC.